Below are 11 T cell receptor beta chains sequenced from a single sample in a study of shared clonotypes between healthy human individuals. Using immunoSEQ multiplex PCR, the repertoire was profiled, and TCRdb retains in-frame clones only, with some absent. The table records 730,000 or so clones, around 72% of them present only once. Sequenced: memory CD4+ T cells sorted from blood. Specified subset: CD45RA-negative fraction. The receptors were gathered from a woman in her twenties or thirties in good health.

This clone occurred once. The chain has TRBV6-5 and TRBJ2-7, with D uncertain. V lost 0 bases to trimming and J lost 2 bases, with 8 bases between them. CDR1 is MNHEY and CDR2 is SVGAGI in the germline V gene. This CDR3 contains 14 residues. The CDR3 region is CASSYSTETYEQYF. In nucleotides, the CDR3 is TGTGCCAGCAGTTACTCGACGGAAACCTACGAGCAGTACTTC.

The rearrangement uses TRBV30 and TRBJ1-3; D remains unclear. Germline-derived CDR1 and CDR2 are GTSNPN and SVGIG (reference sequence). V lost 3 bases and J lost 3, with 9 bases in between. The CDR3 runs 13 residues. Here the CDR3 reads CAWSSGNGNTIYF. CDR3 sequence (DNA): TGTGCCTGGAGCTCTGGGAATGGAAACACCATATATTTT.

The chain uses TRBV6-6 and TRBJ1-5; a weak D match, TRBD1 (5 bases). The CDR3 has 13 amino acids. Per germline, CDR1 MNHNY and CDR2 SVGAGI (reference sequence). V was clipped by 6 bases and J by 6 bases, with 12 bases between them. The CDR3 DNA is TGTGCCAGCAGGGGGACTTCTACTCAGCCCCAGCATTTT. It specifies CASRGTSTQPQHF.

For the CDR3, the DNA is TGTGCCATCAGCATGGGGAACACTGAAGCTTTCTTT. It translates to CAISMGNTEAFF. The gene calls are TRBV10-3 and TRBJ1-1; the D is unclear. The CDR3 loop spans 12 amino acids. V dropped 6 bases and J dropped 1 base, with 6 bases sitting between them. Per germline, CDR1 ENHRY and CDR2 SYGVKD.

The chain links TRBV6-1 to TRBJ2-4, with TRBD1 matching over 9 bases. There are 15 residues in the CDR3. The V gene's germline CDR1 is MNHNS and CDR2 SASEGT. The junction had 6 bases not matched to a gene; V was cut back by 5 bases and J by 4 bases. The CDR3 loop is CASSTRGQGKNIQYF. The CDR3 DNA follows: TGTGCCAGCAGTACCCGAGGACAGGGGAAAAACATTCAGTACTTC.

This sequence joins TRBV29-1 and TRBJ1-1; D might be TRBD1 (6 bases). This CDR3 has 15 residues. Looked up from germline, CDR1 is SQVTM and CDR2 is ANQGSEA. The V end lost 5 bases, the J end lost 0 bases, and 16 bases lay between the germline ends. The CDR3 loop reads CSVRPMTGVNTEAFF. CDR3 DNA sequence: TGCAGCGTTCGCCCGATGACAGGTGTGAACACTGAAGCTTTCTTT. Full variable domain (remainder filled in from reference TRBV29-1 and TRBJ1-1): SAVISQKPSRDICQRGTSLTIQCQVDSQVTMMFWYRQQPGQSLTLIATANQGSEATYESGFVIDKFPISRPNLTFSTLTVSNMSPEDSSIYLCSVRPMTGVNTEAFFGQGTRLTVV.

V gene TRBV28 combines with J gene TRBJ2-2; 8 positions agree with TRBD2. Germline-derived CDR1 and CDR2 are MDHEN and SYDVKM. This CDR3 comprises 17 residues. V lost 4 bases and J lost 3; bases outside the gene matches: 10. The CDR3 sequence is CASSSTRTSPHTGELFF. The CDR3 DNA reads as TGTGCCAGCAGTTCAACTCGGACTAGCCCCCACACCGGGGAGCTGTTTTTT.

Note on this clone: The identical CDR3 is also encoded by other nucleotide sequences in the sample. This chain connects TRBV5-1 to TRBJ2-7; the match to TRBD1 covers 11 bases. This CDR3 is built from 14 residues. Unmatched junction bases numbered 5, after V lost 3 bases and J lost 6 bases. Germline assignment: CDR1 SGHRS and CDR2 YFSETQ. The chain's CDR3 is CASSSGTGGIEQYF. The CDR3 bases are TGCGCCAGCAGCTCCGGGACAGGGGGAATCGAGCAGTACTTC.

The chain recombines TRBV7-9 with TRBJ1-2; 10 nucleotides line up with TRBD1. Trimming cost V 4 bases and J 4 bases; bases outside gene matches: 6. Germline CDR1 is SEHNR and CDR2 is FQNEAQ (reference sequence). The CDR3 length is 15 residues. CDR3 DNA: TGTGCCAGCAGCTCAAGACAGGGGGCAGGCTATGGCTACACCTTC. Its protein is CASSSRQGAGYGYTF.

CDR3 residues: CATSREYTGLYEQYF. CDR3 bases: TGTGCCACCAGCAGAGAATATACAGGGTTGTACGAGCAGTACTTC. The rearrangement uses TRBV15 and TRBJ2-7; possibly TRBD1 for D (6 bases). CDR3 length: 15 amino acids. V lost 0 bases, J lost 4 bases, and 13 bases lay in between. Germline CDR1 reads LNHNV; CDR2 reads YYDKDF (reference sequence).

This clone was counted many times. The chain uses TRBV2 and TRBJ2-5, with 8 bases lining up with TRBD2. Trimming removed 6 bases from V and 6 bases from J; junction bases left unmatched: 9. CDR1 and CDR2 from the germline V gene are SNHLY and FYNNEI. This CDR3 has 14 residues. CDR3 DNA sequence: TGTGCCAGCAGGCCAGCGACTAGCGTACAGACCCAGTACTTC. Amino acid sequence: CASRPATSVQTQYF.